Below, 18 T cell receptor beta chains from the same sample are listed, as sequenced in a study of blood T cell repertoires in COVID-19. Sequenced by immunoSEQ multiplex PCR; TCRdb stores in-frame clones only, minus some. The repertoire holds about 150,000 clones, with about 85% as singletons. The sequencing input was peripheral blood. All receptors derive from a human donor with COVID-19, enrolled during active disease. The donor label of this sample is uncertain.

The DNA of the CDR3 is TGCGCCAGCAGCTTGGCCGGTGCGGTGAACACTGAAGCTTTCTTT. This encodes CASSLAGAVNTEAFF. The chain employs TRBV5-1 and TRBJ1-1, with D unresolved. The CDR3 has 15 residues. CDR1 SGHRS and CDR2 YFSETQ come from the germline V gene. V was cut by 0 bases and J by 0 bases, with 9 bases left in between.

V usage is TRBV5-1 and J usage is TRBJ1-1; 7 bases match TRBD1. CDR3 size: 15 residues. The V gene's germline CDR1 is SGHRS and CDR2 YFSETQ. V gave up 4 bases and J gave up 10 bases; unmatched junction bases: 16. The CDR3: CASSLDRVDRSVAFF. The DNA for the CDR3 is TGCGCCAGCAGCCTAGACCGCGTGGACAGGTCGGTAGCTTTCTTT.

The CDR3 sequence: CASSLLAYEQYF. The CDR3 nucleotides read TGTGCCAGCAGCTTGTTAGCGTACGAGCAGTACTTC. The rearrangement uses TRBV5-6 and TRBJ2-7; possibly TRBD2 for D (5 bases). The CDR3 is 12 residues long. V was shortened by 1 base and J by 4 bases, with 6 bases between the two germline ends. Germline assignment: CDR1 SGHDT and CDR2 YYEEEE.

The CDR3 reads CSVSQGAFRDTQYF. Here the CDR3 DNA reads TGCAGCGTTTCACAGGGGGCATTTCGGGATACGCAGTATTTT. The chain has TRBV29-1 and TRBJ2-3; 9 bases line up with TRBD1. The germline V gene encodes CDR1 SQVTM and CDR2 ANQGSEA. Trimming at V came to 5 bases and at J to 6 bases, leaving 9 bases not matched to a gene. The CDR3 loop spans 14 amino acids.

The chain uses TRBV5-1 and TRBJ1-2; no firm D call. With 0 bases removed from V and 8 bases from J, the gap between germline ends came to 17 bases. This CDR3 has 15 amino acids. Germline CDR1 is SGHRS and CDR2 is YFSETQ. The CDR3 here is CASSLGQAWVAGYTF. In nucleotides, the CDR3 is TGCGCCAGCAGCTTGGGGCAGGCGTGGGTCGCAGGCTACACCTTC.

The J gene is TRBJ2-7, the V gene TRBV5-1, with 8 bases that match TRBD2. The germline V gene encodes CDR1 SGHRS and CDR2 YFSETQ. CDR3 size: 16 residues. The V and J ends lost 1 base and 0 bases, in that order; junction bases with no gene match: 6. The DNA for the CDR3 is TGCGCCAGCAGCTTGAATACGGGGGGGAGCTCCTACGAGCAGTACTTC. This sequence encodes CASSLNTGGSSYEQYF.

The chain is built from TRBV30 and TRBJ2-7, with 9 positions matching TRBD1. The CDR3 is made up of 13 amino acids. Germline CDR1 and CDR2: GTSNPN and SVGIG (reference sequence). Unmatched junction bases numbered 3, after V lost 3 bases and J lost 3 bases. The CDR3 DNA reads as TGTGCCTGGAGAGGGACAGGGCGCTACGAGCAGTACTTC. It yields the protein CAWRGTGRYEQYF.

The sample holds a few counts of this clone. V usage is TRBV5-6 and J usage is TRBJ2-7, with D tentatively TRBD2 (6 bases). Germline assignment: CDR1 SGHDT and CDR2 YYEEEE. V lost 4 bases to trimming and J lost 5 bases, with 19 bases between them. The CDR3 extends over 15 amino acids. The DNA for the CDR3 is TGTGCCAGCAGCGACCCGCTGGGAGGTAAGAACGAGCAGTACTTC. Translation: CASSDPLGGKNEQYF.

The chain couples TRBV6-6 to TRBJ2-7, with 7 bases lining up with TRBD2. The trim removed 7 bases at V and 7 bases at J, leaving 10 bases unmatched. The CDR3 totals 13 residues. Germline V lookup: CDR1 MNHNY, CDR2 SVGAGI (reference sequence). CDR3 bases: TGTGCCAGCACTAAACGGGAGGCCGGGGAGCAGTACTTC. This sequence encodes CASTKREAGEQYF.

The rearrangement joins TRBV6-1 to TRBJ1-2, with a weak D call TRBD1 (6 bases). The CDR3 length is 16 residues. With 0 bases removed from V and 7 bases from J, the gap between germline ends came to 18 bases. Germline V gives CDR1 MNHNS, CDR2 SASEGT. The CDR3 DNA reads as TGTGCCAGCAGTGAAGCTCAGTCAGGGGCTCGGAGTGGCTACACCTTC. It yields the protein CASSEAQSGARSGYTF.

V and J are TRBV3-1 (or the pseudogene TRBV3-2) and TRBJ2-2; TRBD1 is a possible D gene (6 bases). CDR1 and CDR2 from the germline V gene are LGHDT and YNNKEL (reference sequence). The CDR3 loop spans 15 amino acids. The V end was cut by 0 bases, the J end by 8 bases, with 13 bases between. CDR3 sequence reads: CASSQDVGGTGELFF. The CDR3 DNA sequence: TGTGCCAGCAGCCAAGATGTTGGGGGCACGGGGGAGCTGTTTTTT.

The chain is built from TRBV6-1 and TRBJ2-2, with D unresolved. Trimming removed 1 base at V and 1 base at J, with 10 bases between. The CDR3 length is 16 residues. CDR1 is MNHNS, CDR2 SASEGT, per germline. The CDR3 nucleotides are TGTGCCAGCAGTGAAGGGGTGCAGGAGAACACCGGGGAGCTGTTTTTT. It specifies CASSEGVQENTGELFF.

This chain links TRBV10-3 with TRBJ2-7, with D perhaps TRBD1 (6 bases). Germline V lookup: CDR1 ENHRY, CDR2 SYGVKD. Between the trimmed V and J ends, which lost 5 bases and 5 bases, there was a span of 16 bases. The CDR3 runs 14 residues. In DNA, the CDR3 is TGTGCCATCAGTTTTATGGACGGGGACAACGAGCAGTACTTC. It yields the protein CAISFMDGDNEQYF.

The chain joins TRBV6-6 to TRBJ1-5, with 10 bases identical to TRBD1. Germline V gene sequence: CDR1 MNHNY, CDR2 SVGAGI (reference sequence). CDR3 size: 20 residues. V lost 5 bases and J lost 0; bases outside the gene matches: 16. The CDR3 is CASSPPGQGRGTRSNQPQHF. As DNA, the CDR3 is TGTGCCAGCAGTCCTCCGGGACAGGGGAGGGGTACGCGTAGCAATCAGCCCCAGCATTTT.

This clone has a single count. The V and J genes are TRBV5-4 and TRBJ2-7; the D gene is possibly TRBD2 (5 bases). There are 13 residues in the CDR3. The germline V gene encodes CDR1 SGHNT and CDR2 YYREEE (reference sequence). The V end lost 2 bases, the J end lost 2 bases, and 8 bases lay between the germline ends. CDR3: CASSFYGTYEQYF. CDR3 in DNA: TGTGCCAGCAGCTTTTACGGGACCTACGAGCAGTACTTC.

The chain carries TRBV21-1 and TRBJ1-5; TRBD1 is the table's D call, not checked against the DNA. TRBV21-1 is a recognized pseudogene. The CDR3 length is 13 residues. DNA for the CDR3: TGTGCCAGCAGCAAACACAGCTATCAGCCCCAGCATTTT. Translated, it gives CASSKHSYQPQHF.

The chain joins TRBV5-5 to TRBJ1-5, with D hard to call. Trimming took off 4 bases at V and 6 bases at J, with 17 bases between the two ends. The length of the CDR3 is 15 residues. Germline assignment: CDR1 SGHKS and CDR2 YYEKEE (reference sequence). DNA of the CDR3: TGTGCCAGCAGCCAGGCCGGAAGGTTAGGTCAGCCCCAGCATTTT. This encodes CASSQAGRLGQPQHF.

This chain joins TRBV7-6 and TRBJ1-6; tentative D call: TRBD1 (6 bases). Trimming pared 5 bases from V and 2 bases from J, leaving 13 bases between. This CDR3 is built from 16 residues. Germline V gene sequence: CDR1 SGHVS, CDR2 FNYEAQ. CDR3 in DNA: TGTGCCAGCAGCCCTGAGGACAGAACCTATAATTCACCCCTCCACTTT. Encoded protein: CASSPEDRTYNSPLHF.